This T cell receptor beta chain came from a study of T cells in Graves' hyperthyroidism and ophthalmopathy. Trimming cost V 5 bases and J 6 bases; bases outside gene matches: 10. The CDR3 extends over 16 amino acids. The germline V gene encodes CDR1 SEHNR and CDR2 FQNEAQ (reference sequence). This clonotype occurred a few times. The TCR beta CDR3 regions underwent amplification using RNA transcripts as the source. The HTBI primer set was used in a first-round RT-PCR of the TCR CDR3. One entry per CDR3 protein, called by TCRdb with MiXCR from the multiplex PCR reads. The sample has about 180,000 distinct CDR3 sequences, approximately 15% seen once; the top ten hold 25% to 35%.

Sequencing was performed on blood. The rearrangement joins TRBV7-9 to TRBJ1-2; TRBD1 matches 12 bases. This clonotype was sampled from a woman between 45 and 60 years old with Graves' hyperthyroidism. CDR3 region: CASSQGPGQGAHGYTF. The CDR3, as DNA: TGTGCCAGCAGCCAAGGTCCGGGACAGGGGGCGCATGGCTACACCTTC. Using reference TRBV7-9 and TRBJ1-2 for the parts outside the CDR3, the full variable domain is DTGVSQNPRHKITKRGQNVTFRCDPISEHNRLYWYRQTLGQGPEFLTYFQNEAQLEKSRLLSDRFSAERPKGSFSTLEIQRTEQGDSAMYLCASSQGPGQGAHGYTFGSGTRLTVV.